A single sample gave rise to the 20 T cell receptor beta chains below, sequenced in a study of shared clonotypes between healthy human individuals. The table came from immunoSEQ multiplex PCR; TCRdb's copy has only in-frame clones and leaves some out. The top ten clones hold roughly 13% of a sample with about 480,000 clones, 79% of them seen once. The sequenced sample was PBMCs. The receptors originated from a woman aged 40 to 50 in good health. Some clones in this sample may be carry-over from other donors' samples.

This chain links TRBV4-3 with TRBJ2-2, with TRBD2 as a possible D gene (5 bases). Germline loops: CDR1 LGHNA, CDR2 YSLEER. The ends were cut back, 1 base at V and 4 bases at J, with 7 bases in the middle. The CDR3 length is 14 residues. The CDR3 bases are TGCGCCAGCAGCCAAGGCCGGGGCACCGGGGAGCTGTTTTTT. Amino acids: CASSQGRGTGELFF.

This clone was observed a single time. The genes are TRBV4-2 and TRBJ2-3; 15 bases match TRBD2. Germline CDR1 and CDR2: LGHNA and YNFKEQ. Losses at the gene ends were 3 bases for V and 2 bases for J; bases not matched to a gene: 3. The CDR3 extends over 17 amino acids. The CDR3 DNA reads TGTGCCAGCAGCCACGGACTAGCGGGAGGGTTCACAGATACGCAGTATTTT. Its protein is CASSHGLAGGFTDTQYF.

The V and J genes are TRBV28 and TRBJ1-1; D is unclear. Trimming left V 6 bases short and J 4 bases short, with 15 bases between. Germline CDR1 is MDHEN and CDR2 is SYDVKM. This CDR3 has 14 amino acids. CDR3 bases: TGTGCCAGCAGGCCCCCAGATGGGGTCACTGAAGCTTTCTTT. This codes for CASRPPDGVTEAFF.

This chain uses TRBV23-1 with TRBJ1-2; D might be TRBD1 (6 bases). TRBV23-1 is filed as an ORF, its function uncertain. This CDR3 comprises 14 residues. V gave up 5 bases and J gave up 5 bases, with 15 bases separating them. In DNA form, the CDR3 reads TGCGCCAGCAGTGGGACAATGGGTGGGTATGGCTACACCTTC. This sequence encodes CASSGTMGGYGYTF.

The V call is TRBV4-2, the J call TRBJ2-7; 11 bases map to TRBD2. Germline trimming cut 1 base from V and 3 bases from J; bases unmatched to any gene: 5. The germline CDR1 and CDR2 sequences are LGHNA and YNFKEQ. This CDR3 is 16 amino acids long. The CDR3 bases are TGTGCCAGCAGCCAAGTTGCGACTAGCGGGATCTACGAGCAGTACTTC. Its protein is CASSQVATSGIYEQYF.

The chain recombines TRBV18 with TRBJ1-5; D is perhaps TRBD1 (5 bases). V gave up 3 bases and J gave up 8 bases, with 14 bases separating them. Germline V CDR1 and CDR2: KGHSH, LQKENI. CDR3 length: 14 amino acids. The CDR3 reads CASSPRGVVEPQHF. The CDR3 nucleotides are TGTGCCAGCTCACCTCGGGGGGTTGTGGAGCCCCAGCATTTT.

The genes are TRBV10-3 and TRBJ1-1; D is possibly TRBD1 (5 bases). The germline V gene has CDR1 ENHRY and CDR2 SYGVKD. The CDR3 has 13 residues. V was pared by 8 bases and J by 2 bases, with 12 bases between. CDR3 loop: CAIQVTANTEAFF. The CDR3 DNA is TGTGCCATCCAAGTGACAGCTAACACTGAAGCTTTCTTT.

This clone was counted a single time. Here the CDR3 DNA reads TGTGCCAGCAGCTTCAACCCGGGAGGAAGGGACAATGAGCAGTTCTTC. Residues: CASSFNPGGRDNEQFF. This chain uses TRBV7-8 with TRBJ2-1; 7 nucleotides line up with TRBD2. Germline V gene lookup returns CDR1 SGHVS and CDR2 FQNEAQ. The CDR3 loop spans 16 amino acids. V was pared by 3 bases and J by 5 bases, with 10 bases of the junction left unmatched.

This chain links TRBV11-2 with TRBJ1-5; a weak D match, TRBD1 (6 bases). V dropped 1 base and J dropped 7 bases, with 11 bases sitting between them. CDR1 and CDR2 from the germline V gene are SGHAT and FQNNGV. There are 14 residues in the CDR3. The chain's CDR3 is CASSLAGGEQPQHF. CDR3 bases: TGTGCCAGCAGCTTAGCCGGGGGCGAGCAGCCCCAGCATTTT.

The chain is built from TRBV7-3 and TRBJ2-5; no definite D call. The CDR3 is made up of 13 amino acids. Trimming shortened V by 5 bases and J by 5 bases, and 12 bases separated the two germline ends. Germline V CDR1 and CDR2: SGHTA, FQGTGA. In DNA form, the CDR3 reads TGTGCCAGCAGCCTTAGCCCCCGGGAGACCCAGTACTTC. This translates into CASSLSPRETQYF.

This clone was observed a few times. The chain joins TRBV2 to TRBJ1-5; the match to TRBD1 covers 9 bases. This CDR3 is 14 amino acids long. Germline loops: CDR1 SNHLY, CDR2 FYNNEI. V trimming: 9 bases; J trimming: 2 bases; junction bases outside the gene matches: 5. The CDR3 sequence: CASSRDRGNQPQHF. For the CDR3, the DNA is TGTGCCAGTAGCCGGGACAGGGGCAATCAGCCCCAGCATTTT.

CDR3 residues: CASSITSETYNEQFF. The CDR3 DNA follows: TGTGCCAGCAGCATCACTAGCGAAACCTACAATGAGCAGTTCTTC. The chain links TRBV5-4 to TRBJ2-1, with 7 bases aligning to TRBD2. The CDR3 runs to 15 residues. J gave up 2 bases and V 4 bases, and 6 bases lay outside the gene matches. CDR1 SGHNT and CDR2 YYREEE come from the germline V gene (reference sequence).

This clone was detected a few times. The CDR3 here is CASSHPTRNTIYF. The CDR3 DNA follows: TGTGCCAGCAGCCATCCAACCAGAAACACCATATATTTT. The chain has TRBV2 and TRBJ1-3; D remains unclear. Germline V gene sequence: CDR1 SNHLY, CDR2 FYNNEI. Between the trimmed V and J ends, which lost 6 bases and 5 bases, there was a span of 11 bases. CDR3 length: 13 residues. The full variable domain, with the rest looked up from reference TRBV2 and TRBJ1-3, is EPEVTQTPSHQVTQMGQEVILRCVPISNHLYFYWYRQILGQKVEFLVSFYNNEISEKSEIFDDQFSVERPDGSNFTLKIRSTKLEDSAMYFCASSHPTRNTIYFGEGSWLTVV.

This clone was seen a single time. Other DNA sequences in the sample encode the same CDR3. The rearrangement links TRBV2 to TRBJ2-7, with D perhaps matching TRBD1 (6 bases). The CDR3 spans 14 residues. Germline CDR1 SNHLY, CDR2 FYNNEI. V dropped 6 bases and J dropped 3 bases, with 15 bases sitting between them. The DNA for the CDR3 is TGTGCCAGCAGCCCACGGTGGGACATCTACGAGCAGTACTTC. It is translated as CASSPRWDIYEQYF.

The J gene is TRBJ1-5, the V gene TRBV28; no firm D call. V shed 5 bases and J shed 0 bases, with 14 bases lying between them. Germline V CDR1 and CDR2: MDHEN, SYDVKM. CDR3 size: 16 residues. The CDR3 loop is CASSIGQPYSNQPQHF. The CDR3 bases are TGTGCCAGCAGTATTGGGCAGCCCTATAGCAATCAGCCCCAGCATTTT.

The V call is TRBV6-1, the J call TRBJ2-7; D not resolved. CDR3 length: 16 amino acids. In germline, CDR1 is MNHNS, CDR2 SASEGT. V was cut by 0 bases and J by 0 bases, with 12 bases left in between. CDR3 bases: TGTGCCAGCAGTGAAGCAGGCTCCTTCTTCTCCTACGAGCAGTACTTC. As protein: CASSEAGSFFSYEQYF.

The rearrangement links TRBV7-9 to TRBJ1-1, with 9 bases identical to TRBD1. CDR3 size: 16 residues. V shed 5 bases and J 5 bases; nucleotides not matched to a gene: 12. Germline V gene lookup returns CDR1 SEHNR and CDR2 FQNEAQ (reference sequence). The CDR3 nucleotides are TGTGCCAGCAGCGACCGGACAGGGGATCTTGGTACTGAAGCTTTCTTT. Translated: CASSDRTGDLGTEAFF. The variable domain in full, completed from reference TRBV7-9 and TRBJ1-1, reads DTGVSQNPRHKITKRGQNVTFRCDPISEHNRLYWYRQTLGQGPEFLTYFQNEAQLEKSRLLSDRFSAERPKGSFSTLEIQRTEQGDSAMYLCASSDRTGDLGTEAFFGQGTRLTVV.

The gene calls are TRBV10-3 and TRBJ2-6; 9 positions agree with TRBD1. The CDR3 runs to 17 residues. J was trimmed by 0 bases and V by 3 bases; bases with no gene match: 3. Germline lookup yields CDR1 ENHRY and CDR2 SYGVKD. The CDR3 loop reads CAISDTGGGSGANVLTF. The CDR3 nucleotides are TGTGCCATCAGTGATACAGGGGGCGGCTCTGGGGCCAACGTCCTGACTTTC.

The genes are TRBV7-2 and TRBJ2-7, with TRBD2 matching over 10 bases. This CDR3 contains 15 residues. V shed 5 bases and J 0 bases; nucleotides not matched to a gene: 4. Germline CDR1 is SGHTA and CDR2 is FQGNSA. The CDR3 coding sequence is TGTGCCAGCAGCGGGCGGACTAGCGGCTCCTACGAGCAGTACTTC. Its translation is CASSGRTSGSYEQYF.

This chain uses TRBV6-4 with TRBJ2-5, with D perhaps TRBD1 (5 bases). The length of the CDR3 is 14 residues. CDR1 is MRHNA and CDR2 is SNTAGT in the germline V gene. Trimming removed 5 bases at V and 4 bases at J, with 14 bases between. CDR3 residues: CASSSPGLRETQYF. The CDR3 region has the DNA TGTGCCAGCAGTTCGCCAGGGTTAAGAGAGACCCAGTACTTC.